Detailed here is one T cell receptor (beta chain). Molecular barcoded adaptors covering alpha/delta and beta/gamma chains were used on roughly 400 ng RNA. TCRdb used MiXCR to reprocess the reads, holding one entry per CDR3 protein. The sample shows 60,000 to 80,000 distinct CDR3 sequences, 11% to 15% of them seen only once. The length of the CDR3 is 17 residues. After removal of 0 bases from V and 7 bases from J, the junction contained 9 bases not matched to a gene. Germline V lookup: CDR1 LGHNA, CDR2 YSLEER. This entry comes from a study of read filtering for tumor transcriptome and immune sequencing. Study in general: The cohort had about 16 men and more than 11 women aged roughly 47 to 90, mean about 72 years.

Bone marrow was sampled from every patient at the time of active disease. The material sequenced was a population of CD138-negative cells sorted from bone marrow. The TCR originated in a donor at least 40 years old with multiple myeloma. The chain is built from TRBV4-3 and TRBJ2-1; 10 bases are shared with TRBD2. The CDR3 protein is CASSQETLAGVQNEQFF. Here the CDR3 DNA reads TGCGCCAGCAGCCAAGAAACGCTAGCGGGAGTGCAAAATGAGCAGTTCTTC.